Shown below are 32 T cell receptor beta chains from a single sample sequenced in a study of beta chain features in type 1 diabetes. Whole-study results and caveats: A moderate, significant TCRB CDR3 shortening appeared in type 1 diabetes across four CD4+ subsets.

Every bit of the isolated RNA underwent reverse transcription, so sequencing read expressed TCRB transcripts. Sequencing was performed with immunoSEQ multiplex PCR; in TCRdb, only in-frame clones are kept and a portion is missing. The sample carries hundreds of thousands of clones, approximately 16% recorded once. Their target antigens are unknown. Input material: naive CD4+ T cells from blood. These receptor sequences come from a man aged 18 to 30 with type 1 diabetes.

The J gene is TRBJ1-1, the V gene TRBV30; TRBD1 aligns across 7 bases. Germline CDR1 is GTSNPN and CDR2 is SVGIG (reference sequence). The V segment lost 5 bases and the J segment 0 bases; nucleotides outside the gene matches: 9. CDR3 length: 15 amino acids. The CDR3 sequence is CAWALPGQLNTEAFF. CDR3 nucleotide sequence: TGTGCCTGGGCCTTGCCGGGACAGTTGAACACTGAAGCTTTCTTT.

The CDR3 coding sequence is TGTGCCAGCAGTGCTTGGGGGGTAGCGGTGAATAATGAGCAGTTCTTC. Amino acids: CASSAWGVAVNNEQFF. The V call is TRBV6-1, the J call TRBJ2-1; tentatively, D is TRBD2 (6 bases). Trimming took off 4 bases at V and 7 bases at J, with 20 bases between the two ends. The germline V gene encodes CDR1 MNHNS and CDR2 SASEGT. The CDR3 has 16 residues.

The chain recombines TRBV7-2 with TRBJ2-4; 7 positions match TRBD1. This CDR3 contains 15 residues. Germline lookup yields CDR1 SGHTA and CDR2 FQGNSA. Trimming took 5 bases from V and 3 from J; bases not matched to a gene: 7. In DNA, the CDR3 is TGTGCCAGCAGCCCAACAGGGGACGGCAAAAACATTCAGTACTTC. Residues: CASSPTGDGKNIQYF.

The gene calls are TRBV4-1 and TRBJ1-4, with D unresolved. The CDR3 is made up of 13 amino acids. Germline CDR1 reads MGHRA; CDR2 reads YSYEKL. With 1 base removed from V and 6 bases from J, the gap between germline ends came to 6 bases. The CDR3 DNA follows: TGCGCCAGCAGCCAAGGCCGGTATGAAAAACTGTTTTTT. Its translation: CASSQGRYEKLFF.

V gene TRBV28 combines with J gene TRBJ2-7, with TRBD2 matching over 14 bases. V shed 2 bases, J shed 5 bases, and the junction held 8 bases outside the gene matches. CDR1 and CDR2 (germline): MDHEN, SYDVKM. CDR3 length equals 17 residues. CDR3 nucleotides: TGTGCCAGCAGTTTACTAGGGACTAGCGGGGGTTTCAACGAGCAGTACTTC. Its translation is CASSLLGTSGGFNEQYF.

This chain uses TRBV28 with TRBJ2-3; D uncertain. Trimming pared 2 bases from V and 8 bases from J, leaving 8 bases between. Germline-derived CDR1 and CDR2 are MDHEN and SYDVKM. The CDR3 length is 12 residues. CDR3 sequence: CASSLLRSTQYF. The CDR3 region has the DNA TGTGCCAGCAGTTTACTGAGGAGTACGCAGTATTTT. Filled out from reference TRBV28 and TRBJ2-3, the complete variable domain reads DVKVTQSSRYLVKRTGEKVFLECVQDMDHENMFWYRQDPGLGLRLIYFSYDVKMKEKGDIPEGYSVSREKKERFSLILESASTNQTSMYLCASSLLRSTQYFGPGTRLTVL.

The chain couples TRBV5-6 to TRBJ1-2; 8 positions agree with TRBD1. Germline trimming cut 5 bases from V and 6 bases from J; bases unmatched to any gene: 12. The CDR3 covers 15 residues. Germline V lookup: CDR1 SGHDT, CDR2 YYEEEE. The CDR3: CASRRAGGRNDGYTF. CDR3 DNA sequence: TGTGCCAGCAGGAGAGCAGGGGGCAGGAACGATGGCTACACCTTC.

The sample holds a few counts of this clone. The gene calls are TRBV6-1 and TRBJ2-3; TRBD1 matches 8 bases. The CDR3 covers 14 residues. Losses at the gene ends were 3 bases for V and 8 bases for J; bases not matched to a gene: 7. Germline assignment: CDR1 MNHNS and CDR2 SASEGT. CDR3 DNA sequence: TGTGCCAGCAGTGAGTTAGGACAGGGAGGTACGCAGTATTTT. It encodes CASSELGQGGTQYF.

This chain links TRBV30 with TRBJ2-7; D may be TRBD2 (5 bases). V gave up 2 bases and J gave up 2 bases, with 7 bases separating them. Germline V lookup: CDR1 GTSNPN, CDR2 SVGIG (reference sequence). This CDR3 has 12 residues. The CDR3 DNA reads TGTGCCTGGAGTTGGGGAGCCTACGAGCAGTACTTC. This encodes CAWSWGAYEQYF.

V and J are TRBV29-1 and TRBJ1-2; 9 bases fit TRBD1. Germline CDR1 is SQVTM and CDR2 is ANQGSEA. J was trimmed by 8 bases and V by 6 bases; bases with no gene match: 7. This CDR3 has 12 residues. The chain's CDR3 is CSVGTGKGGYTF. CDR3 nucleotide sequence: TGCAGCGTGGGGACAGGGAAGGGCGGCTACACCTTC.

This clone has only a few counts. The chain employs TRBV6-5 and TRBJ1-1; D is unresolved. V lost 0 bases and J lost 4, with 6 bases in between. The CDR3 is made up of 13 amino acids. CDR1 and CDR2 (germline): MNHEY, SVGAGI. The CDR3 DNA reads TGTGCCAGCAGTTACTCATCCGTCACTGAAGCTTTCTTT. The encoded protein is CASSYSSVTEAFF.

The chain recombines TRBV7-2 with TRBJ1-1, with a possible D match to TRBD1 (5 bases). Trimming left V 1 base short and J 0 bases short, with 12 bases between. The CDR3 runs to 16 residues. The germline V gene has CDR1 SGHTA and CDR2 FQGNSA. This CDR3 is CASSLVAGLMNTEAFF. CDR3 coding DNA: TGTGCCAGCAGCTTAGTTGCAGGGTTAATGAACACTGAAGCTTTCTTT.

The chain links TRBV5-5 to TRBJ2-3; 8 bases are shared with TRBD2. The CDR3 length is 14 residues. V shed 4 bases, J shed 2 bases, and the junction held 3 bases outside the gene matches. Germline-derived CDR1 and CDR2 are SGHKS and YYEKEE (reference sequence). The CDR3 loop is CASSRGGFTDTQYF. The CDR3 coding sequence is TGTGCCAGCAGCCGGGGGGGTTTCACAGATACGCAGTATTTT. Full variable domain (remainder filled in from reference TRBV5-5 and TRBJ2-3): DAGVTQSPTHLIKTRGQQVTLRCSPISGHKSVSWYQQVLGQGPQFIFQYYEKEERGRGNFPDRFSARQFPNYSSELNVNALLLGDSALYLCASSRGGFTDTQYFGPGTRLTVL.

A few counts support this clone. The J gene is TRBJ1-1, the V gene TRBV6-6; D is undetermined. Deletions cut 5 bases from V and 1 base from J, with 5 bases between. This CDR3 is 12 amino acids long. Germline V gives CDR1 MNHNY, CDR2 SVGAGI (reference sequence). The CDR3, as DNA: TGTGCCAGCAGTACAAGGAACACTGAAGCTTTCTTT. Residues: CASSTRNTEAFF.

The CDR3 sequence is CASAGTVTDTQYF. CDR3 bases: TGTGCCAGTGCCGGGACAGTCACAGATACGCAGTATTTT. The chain has TRBV19 and TRBJ2-3, with 7 bases lining up with TRBD1. Germline lookup yields CDR1 LNHDA and CDR2 SQIVND (reference sequence). The CDR3 has 13 amino acids. V gave up 8 bases and J gave up 2 bases; unmatched junction bases: 4.

This chain uses TRBV29-1 with TRBJ2-3; possible D gene TRBD2, 5 bases. CDR1 and CDR2 (germline): SQVTM, ANQGSEA. V lost 4 bases, J lost 6 bases, and 11 bases lay in between. CDR3 length equals 12 residues. CDR3 DNA: TGCAGCGTTGGCGGACTTAGGGATACGCAGTATTTT. This sequence encodes CSVGGLRDTQYF.

The chain has TRBV11-2 and TRBJ1-1; D call uncertain. This CDR3 has 15 amino acids. In germline, CDR1 is SGHAT, CDR2 FQNNGV. V lost 4 bases and J 3 bases, leaving 15 bases between the germline ends. In DNA, the CDR3 is TGTGCCAGCAGCTCCCTCGGAGGACTTTACACTGAAGCTTTCTTT. It translates to CASSSLGGLYTEAFF.

V gene TRBV6-4 combines with J gene TRBJ2-7, with TRBD1 matching over 7 bases. The germline V gene has CDR1 MRHNA and CDR2 SNTAGT. Trimming cost V 2 bases and J 7 bases; bases outside gene matches: 5. This CDR3 region has 13 residues. This CDR3 reads CASSDAPGQEQYF. The CDR3 region has the DNA TGTGCCAGCAGTGACGCCCCGGGACAGGAGCAGTACTTC.

In its sample, this clone was seen a few times. The chain combines TRBV11-2 with TRBJ1-1, with D maybe TRBD1 (5 bases). Trimming stripped 5 bases from V and 2 bases from J, with 18 bases between. From germline, CDR1 is SGHAT and CDR2 FQNNGV. This CDR3 spans 16 amino acids. The CDR3 bases are TGTGCCAGCAGCCTGCTCCGCGGGGCAGAAAACACTGAAGCTTTCTTT. Residues: CASSLLRGAENTEAFF.

This clone was picked up a small number of times. This chain links TRBV28 with TRBJ1-2, with 7 nucleotides matching TRBD1. V lost 4 bases, J lost 7 bases, and 9 bases stayed unmatched. Germline values: CDR1 MDHEN, CDR2 SYDVKM. This CDR3 has 14 amino acids. The CDR3 nucleotides are TGTGCCAGCAGTTGGGGGACAGAGAGGAGTGGCTACACCTTC. Translating it yields CASSWGTERSGYTF.

The chain couples TRBV10-1 to TRBJ2-5; 7 nucleotides align to TRBD1. This CDR3 spans 14 amino acids. Germline-derived CDR1 and CDR2 are WNHNN and SYGVQD (reference sequence). J gave up 5 bases and V 3 bases, and 6 bases lay outside the gene matches. The CDR3, as DNA: TGCGCCAGCAGTGAAAGGCCGACAGGGGAGACCCAGTACTTC. The encoded protein is CASSERPTGETQYF.

The V call is TRBV5-4, the J call TRBJ2-2; the match to TRBD1 covers 8 bases. Germline CDR1 SGHNT, CDR2 YYREEE (reference sequence). The CDR3 has 14 residues. Unmatched junction bases numbered 2, after V lost 4 bases and J lost 3 bases. The CDR3 region is CASSPDRDTGELFF. The CDR3 nucleotides read TGTGCCAGCAGCCCGGACAGGGACACCGGGGAGCTGTTTTTT.

V gene TRBV28 combines with J gene TRBJ2-7; the match to TRBD2 covers 9 bases. Trimming removed 6 bases from V and 4 bases from J; junction bases left unmatched: 10. Germline V lookup: CDR1 MDHEN, CDR2 SYDVKM. This CDR3 has 15 residues. The CDR3 protein is CASRPSGRPIYEQYF. CDR3 nucleotides: TGTGCCAGCAGACCCAGCGGGAGGCCAATTTACGAGCAGTACTTC.

There are a few counts of this clone. The chain carries TRBV28 and TRBJ2-1; 7 nucleotides agree with TRBD2. Looked up from germline, CDR1 is MDHEN and CDR2 is SYDVKM. The CDR3 is 15 amino acids. Trimming cost V 2 bases and J 4 bases; bases outside gene matches: 5. For the CDR3, the DNA is TGTGCCAGCAGTTTAAGGGCTAGCGGATACAATGAGCAGTTCTTC. It specifies CASSLRASGYNEQFF. Filled out from reference TRBV28 and TRBJ2-1, the complete variable domain reads DVKVTQSSRYLVKRTGEKVFLECVQDMDHENMFWYRQDPGLGLRLIYFSYDVKMKEKGDIPEGYSVSREKKERFSLILESASTNQTSMYLCASSLRASGYNEQFFGPGTRLTVL.

V is TRBV28 and J is TRBJ2-3, with 7 positions matching TRBD2. V gave up 2 bases and J gave up 3 bases; unmatched junction bases: 5. Germline loops: CDR1 MDHEN, CDR2 SYDVKM. This CDR3 region has 15 residues. The CDR3 loop reads CASSLMGGGTDTQYF. CDR3 bases: TGTGCCAGCAGTTTAATGGGGGGGGGAACAGATACGCAGTATTTT.

This clone was counted between two and nine times. This chain uses TRBV7-9 with TRBJ1-5; 7 positions agree with TRBD1. The CDR3 totals 17 residues. Germline V CDR1 and CDR2: SEHNR, FQNEAQ (reference sequence). J gave up 4 bases and V 5 bases, and 14 bases lay outside the gene matches. DNA of the CDR3: TGTGCCAGCAGCGTGACAGGGAGTAGGGGCCTGAATCAGCCCCAGCATTTT. Its translation: CASSVTGSRGLNQPQHF.

The chain combines TRBV7-2 with TRBJ1-4; possibly TRBD1 for D (6 bases). The germline CDR1 and CDR2 sequences are SGHTA and FQGNSA. This CDR3 spans 15 amino acids. V was trimmed by 5 bases and J by 5 bases, leaving 15 bases between them. CDR3: CASSPFQGINEKLFF. The CDR3 nucleotides are TGTGCCAGCAGCCCATTTCAGGGGATAAATGAAAAACTGTTTTTT.

The chain is built from TRBV27 and TRBJ2-3; TRBD2 matches at 12 bases. With V trimmed by 11 bases and J by 6 bases, 12 bases remained unmatched. Germline V CDR1 and CDR2: MNHEY, SMNVEV (reference sequence). The CDR3 length is 15 residues. This chain's CDR3 is CASGPSSGGADTQYF. CDR3 in DNA: TGTGCCTCTGGTCCCTCTAGCGGGGGGGCGGATACGCAGTATTTT.

In this sample, this clone turned up a few times. The chain recombines TRBV5-1 with TRBJ2-5, with TRBD1 matching over 7 bases. CDR3 size: 15 residues. Per the germline V gene, CDR1 is SGHRS and CDR2 is YFSETQ. V lost 0 bases to trimming and J lost 1 base; unmatched junction nucleotides: 3. CDR3 sequence: CASSLGTGIQETQYF. The CDR3 DNA reads TGCGCCAGCAGCTTGGGGACAGGCATCCAAGAGACCCAGTACTTC.

V usage is TRBV6-5 and J usage is TRBJ1-2, with 8 bases that match TRBD1. Germline V CDR1 and CDR2: MNHEY, SVGAGI. CDR3 length equals 13 residues. The V gene end was trimmed by 4 bases and the J gene end by 5 bases; junction bases not matched to a gene: 3. The CDR3 region is CASSFTGGYGYTF. The CDR3 DNA sequence: TGTGCCAGCAGTTTCACAGGGGGGTATGGCTACACCTTC.

This clone was observed a handful of times. V gene TRBV29-1 combines with J gene TRBJ2-5; the match to TRBD1 covers 8 bases. With the DNA end fitting TRBJ2-7 better, the J assignment may be wrong. This CDR3 has 12 amino acids. Germline lookup yields CDR1 SQVTM and CDR2 ANQGSEA. The CDR3 region is CSVEGQAYEQYF. In DNA form, the CDR3 reads TGCAGCGTTGAGGGACAGGCCTACGAGCAGTACTTC.

This clone turned up a few times. The chain links TRBV5-1 to TRBJ2-5; 9 positions match TRBD2. V lost 4 bases to trimming and J lost 2 bases; unmatched junction nucleotides: 9. CDR1 SGHRS and CDR2 YFSETQ come from the germline V gene. The CDR3 has 16 amino acids. The CDR3 is CASSPELAGLQETQYF. The CDR3 nucleotides are TGCGCCAGCAGCCCGGAGCTAGCGGGGCTTCAAGAGACCCAGTACTTC.